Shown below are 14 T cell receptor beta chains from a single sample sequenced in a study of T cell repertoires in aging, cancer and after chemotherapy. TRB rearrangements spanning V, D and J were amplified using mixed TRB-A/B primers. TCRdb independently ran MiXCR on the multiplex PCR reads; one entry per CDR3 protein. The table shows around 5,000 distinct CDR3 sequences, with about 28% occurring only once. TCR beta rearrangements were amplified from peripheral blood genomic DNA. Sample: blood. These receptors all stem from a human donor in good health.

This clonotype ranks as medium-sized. The CDR3 DNA reads TGTGCCATCAGTGATAGCGGGGGGACCTACAATGAGCAGTTCTTC. Translating it yields CAISDSGGTYNEQFF. The chain links TRBV10-3 to TRBJ2-1, with 10 bases fitting TRBD2. CDR3 length: 15 amino acids. Germline lookup yields CDR1 ENHRY and CDR2 SYGVKD. V shed 3 bases and J 2 bases; nucleotides not matched to a gene: 1.

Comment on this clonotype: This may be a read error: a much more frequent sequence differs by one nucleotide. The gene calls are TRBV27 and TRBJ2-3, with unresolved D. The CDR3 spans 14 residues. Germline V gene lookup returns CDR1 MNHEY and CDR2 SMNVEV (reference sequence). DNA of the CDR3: TGTGCCAACAGTCCACAGTGGGCGCCAGATACGCAGTATTTT. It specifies CANSPQWAPDTQYF.

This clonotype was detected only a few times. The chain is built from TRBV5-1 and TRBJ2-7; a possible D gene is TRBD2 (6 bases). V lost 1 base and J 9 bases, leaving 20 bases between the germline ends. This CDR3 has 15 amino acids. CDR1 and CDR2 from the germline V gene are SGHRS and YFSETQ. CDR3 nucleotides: TGCGCCAGCAGCTTGCCCGGGACTTCTACCCCCGGGCAGTACTTC. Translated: CASSLPGTSTPGQYF.

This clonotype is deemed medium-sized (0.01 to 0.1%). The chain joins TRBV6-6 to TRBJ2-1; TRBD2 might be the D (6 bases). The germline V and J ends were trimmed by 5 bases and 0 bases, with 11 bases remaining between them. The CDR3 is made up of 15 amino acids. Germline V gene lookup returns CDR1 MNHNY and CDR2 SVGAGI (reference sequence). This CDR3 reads CASSRDLSSYNEQFF. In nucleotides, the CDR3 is TGTGCCAGCAGTAGGGACTTGAGCTCCTACAATGAGCAGTTCTTC.

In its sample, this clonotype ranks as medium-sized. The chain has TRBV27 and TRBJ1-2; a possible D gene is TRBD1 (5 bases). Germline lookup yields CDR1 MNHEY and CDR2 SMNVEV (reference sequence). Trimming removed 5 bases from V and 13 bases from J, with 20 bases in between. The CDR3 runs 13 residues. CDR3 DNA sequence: TGTGCCAGCAGTGAAGCAGGGAATCCGAATCTCACCTTC. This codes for CASSEAGNPNLTF.

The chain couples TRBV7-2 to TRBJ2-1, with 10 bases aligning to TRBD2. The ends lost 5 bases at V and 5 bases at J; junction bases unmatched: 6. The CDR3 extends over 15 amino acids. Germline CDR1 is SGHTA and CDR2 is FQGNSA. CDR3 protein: CASSAGTSANNEQFF. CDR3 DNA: TGTGCCAGCAGCGCCGGGACTAGCGCGAACAATGAGCAGTTCTTC.

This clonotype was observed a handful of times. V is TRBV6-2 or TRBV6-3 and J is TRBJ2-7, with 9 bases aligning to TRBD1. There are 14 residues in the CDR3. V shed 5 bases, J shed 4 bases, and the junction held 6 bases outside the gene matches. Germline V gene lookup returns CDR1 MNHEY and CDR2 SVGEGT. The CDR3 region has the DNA TGTGCCAGCAGTAGGGACAGGGATGCTTACGAGCAGTACTTC. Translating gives CASSRDRDAYEQYF.

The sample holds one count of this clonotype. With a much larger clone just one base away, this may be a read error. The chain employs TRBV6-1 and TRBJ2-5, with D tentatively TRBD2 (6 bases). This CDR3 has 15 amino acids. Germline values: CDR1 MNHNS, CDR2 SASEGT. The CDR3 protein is CAISEDCGTQETQYF. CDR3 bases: TGTGCCATCAGTGAGGATTGCGGGACTCAAGAGACCCAGTACTTC.

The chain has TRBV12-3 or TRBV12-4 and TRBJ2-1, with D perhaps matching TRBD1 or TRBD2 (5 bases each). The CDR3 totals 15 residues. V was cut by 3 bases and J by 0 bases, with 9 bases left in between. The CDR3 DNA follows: TGTGCCAGCAGTTTGGGGACCCTCTCCTACAATGAGCAGTTCTTC. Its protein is CASSLGTLSYNEQFF.

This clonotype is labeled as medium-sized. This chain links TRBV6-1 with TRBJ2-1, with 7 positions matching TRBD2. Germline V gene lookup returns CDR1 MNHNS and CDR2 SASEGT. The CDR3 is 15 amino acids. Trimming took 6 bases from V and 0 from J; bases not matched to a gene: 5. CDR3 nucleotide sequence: TGTGCCAGCAGCCTCCCGGGGGGCTCCTACAATGAGCAGTTCTTC. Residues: CASSLPGGSYNEQFF.

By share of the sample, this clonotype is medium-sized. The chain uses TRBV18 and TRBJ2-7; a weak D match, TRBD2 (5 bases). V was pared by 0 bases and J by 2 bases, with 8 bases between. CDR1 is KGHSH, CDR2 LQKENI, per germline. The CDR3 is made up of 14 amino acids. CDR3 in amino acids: CASSPPGETYEQYF. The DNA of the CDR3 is TGTGCCAGCTCACCACCGGGAGAGACCTACGAGCAGTACTTC. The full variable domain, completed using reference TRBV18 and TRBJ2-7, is NAGVMQNPRHLVRRRGQEARLRCSPMKGHSHVYWYRQLPEEGLKFMVYLQKENIIDESGMPKERFSAEFPKEGPSILRIQQVVRGDSAAYFCASSPPGETYEQYFGPGTRLTVT.

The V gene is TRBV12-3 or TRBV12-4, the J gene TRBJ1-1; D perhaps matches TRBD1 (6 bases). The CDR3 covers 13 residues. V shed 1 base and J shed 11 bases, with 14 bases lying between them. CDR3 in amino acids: CASSLEGGRRAFF. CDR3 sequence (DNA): TGTGCCAGCAGTTTAGAAGGGGGGCGTAGGGCTTTCTTT.

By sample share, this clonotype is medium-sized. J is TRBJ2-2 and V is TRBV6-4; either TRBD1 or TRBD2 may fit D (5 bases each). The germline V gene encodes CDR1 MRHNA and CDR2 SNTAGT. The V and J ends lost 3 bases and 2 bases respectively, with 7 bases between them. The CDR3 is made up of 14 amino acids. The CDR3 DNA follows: TGTGCCAGCAGTGAGGGGGTAAACACCGGGGAGCTGTTTTTT. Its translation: CASSEGVNTGELFF.

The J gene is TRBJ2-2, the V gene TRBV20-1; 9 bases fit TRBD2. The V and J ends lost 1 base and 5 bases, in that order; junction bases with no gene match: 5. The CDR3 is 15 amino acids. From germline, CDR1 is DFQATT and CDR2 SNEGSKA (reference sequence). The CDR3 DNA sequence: TGCAGTGCTAGAGGAGCGGGAGGAAGGACCGGGGAGCTGTTTTTT. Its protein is CSARGAGGRTGELFF.